The sequence of this T cell receptor beta chain was determined in a study of T-cell memory formation after mild COVID-19. Study in general: Clustering of TCRs was largely donor specific. General study findings and limits: Prior to infection, memory already included some responding clones, suggesting cross-reactive memory joined. A second wave expanding day 15 to 37 was CD4+-biased; contracting clones were balanced.

A single record per CDR3 protein comes from TCRdb applying MiXCR to the 5' RACE reads. The sample contains roughly 100,000 distinct CDR3 sequences, about 13% of which appear only once. Germline CDR1 and CDR2: MGHRA and YSYEKL. Trimming removed 10 bases at V and 1 base at J, with 20 bases between. CDR3 length: 16 residues. To note about this clonotype: Its antigen is unknown.

The chain is built from TRBV4-1 and TRBJ2-4; perhaps TRBD2 as D (5 bases). Specimen: PBMCs or a T cell subset sorted from them (not recorded which). The source of this sequence is an adult woman who had mild COVID-19 (a few samples of this study predate the infection). Cell type and time point are not known. This CDR3 reads CATSGAGFLAKNIQYF. The CDR3 DNA is TGCGCCACCTCGGGTGCGGGCTTTCTGGCCAAAAACATTCAGTACTTC.